Below, one T cell receptor beta chain is given with its context. Data came from immunoSEQ multiplex PCR; TCRdb stores just in-frame clones and leaves some out. The sample holds about 82,000 clones, 75% to 90% seen once. This record comes from a study of OX40 agonist ivuxolimab in advanced cancers. Across the study: Each dose-escalation patient presented with hepatocellular carcinoma, melanoma, renal cell or head and neck cancer.

This CDR3 is 15 amino acids long. Exclusion of a patient followed from autoimmune disease history or systemic immunosuppression. The origin of this receptor is an adult with an advanced solid tumor such as melanoma, head and neck, liver or kidney cancer. The specimen was CD4+ or CD8+ T cells sorted from blood, collected in a trial of the OX40 agonist ivuxolimab. The rearrangement uses TRBV21-1 and TRBJ1-1; no DNA check was done on the table's D call, TRBD1. TRBV21-1 is designated a pseudogene. The CDR3 protein is CASSETGKRNTEAFF. Here the CDR3 DNA reads TGTGCCAGCAGCGAAACAGGAAAGAGGAACACTGAAGCTTTCTTT.